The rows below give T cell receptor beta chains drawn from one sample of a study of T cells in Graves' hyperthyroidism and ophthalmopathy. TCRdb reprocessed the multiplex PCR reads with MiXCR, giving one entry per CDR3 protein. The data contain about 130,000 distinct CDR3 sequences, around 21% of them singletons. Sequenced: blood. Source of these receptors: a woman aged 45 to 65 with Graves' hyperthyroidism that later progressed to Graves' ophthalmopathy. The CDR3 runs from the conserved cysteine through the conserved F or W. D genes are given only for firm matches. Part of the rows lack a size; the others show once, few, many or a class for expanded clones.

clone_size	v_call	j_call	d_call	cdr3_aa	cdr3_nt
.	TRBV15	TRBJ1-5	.	CATSRERGGNQPQHF	TGTGCCACCAGCAGAGAGAGGGGTGGCAATCAGCCCCAGCATTTT
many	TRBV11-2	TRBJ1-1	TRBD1	CASSQAGGQGNTEAFF	TGTGCCAGCAGCCAGGCGGGGGGACAGGGGAACACTGAAGCTTTCTTT
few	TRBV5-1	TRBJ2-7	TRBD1	CASSPGTGTPREQYF	TGCGCCAGCAGCCCTGGGACAGGGACCCCCCGCGAGCAGTACTTC
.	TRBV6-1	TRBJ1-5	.	CASSPRDSNQPQHF	TGTGCCAGCAGCCCCCGGGACAGCAATCAGCCCCAGCATTTT
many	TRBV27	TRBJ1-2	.	CASSLSGGSSYGYTF	TGTGCCAGCAGTTTATCCGGCGGAAGTAGCTATGGCTACACCTTC
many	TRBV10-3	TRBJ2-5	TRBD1	CAISGGQGGETQYF	TGTGCCATCAGTGGGGGACAGGGTGGAGAGACCCAGTACTTC
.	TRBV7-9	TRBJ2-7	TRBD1	CASSFGTGGDGEQYF	TGTGCCAGCAGCTTCGGGACAGGGGGCGACGGCGAGCAGTACTTC
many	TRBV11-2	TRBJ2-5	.	CASSLLLGPETQYF	TGTGCCAGCAGCTTACTGCTAGGACCAGAGACCCAGTACTTC
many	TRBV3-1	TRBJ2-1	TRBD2	CASSQGPASGRSNEQFF	TGTGCCAGCAGCCAAGGGCCGGCTAGCGGGAGGTCGAATGAGCAGTTCTTC
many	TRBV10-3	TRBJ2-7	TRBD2	CATRTSGGSYEQYF	TGTGCCACCAGGACTAGCGGGGGGTCCTACGAGCAGTACTTC
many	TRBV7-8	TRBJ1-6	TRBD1	CASSAGQLSPLHF	TGTGCCAGCAGCGCGGGACAGCTATCACCCCTCCACTTT
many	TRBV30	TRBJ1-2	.	CAWSTSEPYGYTF	TGTGCCTGGAGCACGAGCGAACCCTATGGCTACACCTTC
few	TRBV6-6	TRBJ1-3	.	CASSYRRSSGNTIYF	TGTGCCAGCAGTTACCGAAGGTCCTCTGGAAACACCATATATTTT
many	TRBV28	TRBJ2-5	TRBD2	CASSHRTSGTQETQYF	TGTGCCAGCAGCCACAGGACTAGCGGGACCCAAGAGACCCAGTACTTC
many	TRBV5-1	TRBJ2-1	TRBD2	CASSSPGLAGNNEQFF	TGCGCCAGCAGCTCACCGGGACTAGCGGGAAACAATGAGCAGTTCTTC
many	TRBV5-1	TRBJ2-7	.	CASSQGGQGRTYYEQYF	TGCGCCAGCAGCCAGGGAGGTCAGGGCCGGACCTACTACGAGCAGTACTTC
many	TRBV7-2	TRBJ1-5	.	CASRPRGSNQPQHF	TGTGCCAGCCGTCCGCGAGGGAGCAATCAGCCCCAGCATTTT
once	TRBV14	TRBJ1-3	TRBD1	CASSQGRGARTGFFGSGNTIYF	TGTGCCAGCAGCCAAGGTCGGGGCGCCCGGACAGGGTTTTTCGGGTCTGGAAACACCATATATTTT
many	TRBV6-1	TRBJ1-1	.	CASSVLIGQIVNTEAFF	TGTGCCAGCAGTGTCCTTATTGGACAGATCGTGAACACTGAAGCTTTCTTT
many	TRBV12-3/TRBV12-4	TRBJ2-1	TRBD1	CASRTDRSSYNEQFF	TGTGCCAGCAGGACGGACAGGAGCTCCTACAATGAGCAGTTCTTC
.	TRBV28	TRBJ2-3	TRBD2	CASSFPAGASPDTQYF	TGTGCCAGCAGTTTTCCAGCGGGAGCTAGCCCAGATACGCAGTATTTT
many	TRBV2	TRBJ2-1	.	CASSVGDEQFF	TGTGCCAGCAGTGTGGGGGATGAGCAGTTCTTC
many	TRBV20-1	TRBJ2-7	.	CSALGEGAYEQYF	TGCAGTGCCCTCGGGGAGGGGGCTTACGAGCAGTACTTC
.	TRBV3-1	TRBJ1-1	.	CASSFSQLGNTEAFF	TGTGCCAGCAGCTTTAGTCAACTGGGGAACACTGAAGCTTTCTTT
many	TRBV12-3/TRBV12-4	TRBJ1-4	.	CASSPHPFEGSKDEKLFF	TGTGCCAGCAGTCCTCATCCCTTCGAGGGGAGTAAAGATGAAAAACTGTTTTTT
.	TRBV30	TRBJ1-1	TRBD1	CAWSGQGLEAFF	TGTGCCTGGAGTGGACAGGGCCTTGAAGCTTTCTTT
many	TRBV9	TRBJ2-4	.	CASSAVDRGKNIQYF	TGTGCCAGCAGCGCCGTCGATAGGGGCAAAAACATTCAGTACTTC
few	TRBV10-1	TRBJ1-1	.	CASRAVGTEAFF	TGCGCCAGCAGGGCCGTAGGGACTGAAGCTTTCTTT
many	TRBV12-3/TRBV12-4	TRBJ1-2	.	CASSFGSGLRGYTF	.
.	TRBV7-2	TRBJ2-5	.	CASSSMGARQYF	TGTGCCAGCAGTTCCATGGGCGCGCGCCAGTACTTC
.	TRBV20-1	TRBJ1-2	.	CSARGGVGLGGYTF	TGCAGTGCTAGAGGGGGAGTCGGCCTGGGGGGCTACACCTTC
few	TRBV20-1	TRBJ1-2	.	CSASQTGTVNGYTF	TGCAGTGCTAGCCAGACCGGGACCGTCAACGGCTACACCTTC
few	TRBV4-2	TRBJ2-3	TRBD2	CASSRDLAATPPDTQYF	TGTGCCAGCAGCCGAGACCTAGCGGCAACACCTCCAGATACGCAGTATTTT
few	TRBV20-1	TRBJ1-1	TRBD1	CSALTGTGVNTEAFF	TGCAGTGCTCTGACCGGGACAGGGGTGAACACTGAAGCTTTCTTT
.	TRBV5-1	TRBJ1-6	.	CASSLAPTQGRNSPLHF	TGCGCCAGCAGCTTGGCCCCCACACAGGGAAGGAATTCACCCCTCCACTTT
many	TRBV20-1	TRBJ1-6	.	CSARDGRENSYNSPLHF	TGCAGTGCTAGAGATGGCAGGGAAAATTCCTATAATTCACCCCTCCACTTT
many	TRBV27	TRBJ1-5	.	CASSYSGGPNQPQHF	TGTGCCAGCAGTTATTCGGGGGGCCCCAATCAGCCCCAGCATTTT
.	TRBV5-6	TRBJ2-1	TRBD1	CASSWDRGFGSYNEQFF	TGTGCCAGCAGCTGGGACAGGGGGTTTGGCTCCTACAATGAGCAGTTCTTC
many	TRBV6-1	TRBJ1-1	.	CASSWGGGPKNTEAFF	TGTGCCAGCAGTTGGGGAGGGGGTCCAAAGAACACTGAAGCTTTCTTT
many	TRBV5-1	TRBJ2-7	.	CASSLTGAHEQYF	TGCGCCAGCAGCTTGACGGGGGCACACGAGCAGTACTTC
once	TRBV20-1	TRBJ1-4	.	CSAILTAGAVTNERLFF	TGCAGTGCTATTCTGACGGCAGGGGCAGTCACTAATGAAAGACTGTTTTTT
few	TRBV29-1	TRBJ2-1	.	CSVGGNRVKYASSYNEQFF	TGCAGCGTTGGGGGGAACAGGGTCAAATACGCTAGCTCCTACAATGAGCAGTTCTTC
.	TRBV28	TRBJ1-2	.	CASSLWPRLLGYTF	TGTGCCAGCAGTTTATGGCCACGACTTCTAGGCTACACCTTC
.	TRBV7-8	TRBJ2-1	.	CASSLGLRNEQFF	TGTGCCAGCAGCTTAGGGCTCCGCAATGAGCAGTTCTTC
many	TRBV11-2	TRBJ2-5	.	CASSSPRDGGTQYF	TGTGCCAGCAGTTCTCCCCGGGACGGCGGGACCCAGTACTTC
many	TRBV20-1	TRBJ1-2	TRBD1	CSATQGHGYTF	TGCAGTGCCACACAGGGGCATGGCTACACCTTC
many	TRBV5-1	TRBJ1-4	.	CASSLGGGRTNEKLFF	TGCGCCAGCAGCTTGGGAGGGGGACGGACTAATGAAAAACTGTTTTTT
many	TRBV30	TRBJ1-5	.	CAWSLQHLNQPQHF	TGTGCCTGGAGTCTCCAGCACCTCAATCAGCCCCAGCATTTT
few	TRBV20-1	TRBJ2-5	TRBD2	CSASGGLAGQETQYF	TGCAGCGCGTCGGGTGGACTAGCGGGGCAAGAGACCCAGTACTTC
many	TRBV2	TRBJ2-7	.	CASSEQVYEQYF	TGTGCCAGCAGTGAACAGGTTTACGAGCAGTACTTC
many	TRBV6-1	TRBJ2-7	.	CASSGETPRYEQYF	TGTGCCAGCAGTGGTGAGACACCCAGATACGAGCAGTACTTC
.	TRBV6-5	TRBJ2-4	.	CASSYSWRAPEAKNIQYF	TGTGCCAGCAGTTACTCATGGCGGGCCCCAGAAGCCAAAAACATTCAGTACTTC
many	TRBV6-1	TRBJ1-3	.	CASSYGLTAGNTIYF	TGTGCCAGCAGTTACGGCTTGACAGCTGGAAACACCATATATTTT
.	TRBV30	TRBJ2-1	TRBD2	CAWSVLGGRSSYNEQFF	TGTGCCTGGAGTGTATTGGGCGGGAGGAGCTCCTACAATGAGCAGTTCTTC
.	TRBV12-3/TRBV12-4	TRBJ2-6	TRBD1	CASSLHRQGYRPGANVLTF	TGTGCCAGCAGTCTCCACAGACAGGGTTACAGGCCTGGGGCCAACGTCCTGACTTTC
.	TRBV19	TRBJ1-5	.	CASNPSVPGPNQPQHF	TGTGCCAGTAACCCCTCGGTACCGGGGCCCAATCAGCCCCAGCATTTT
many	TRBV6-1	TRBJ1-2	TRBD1	CASSSGQGANYGYTF	TGTGCCAGCAGTTCCGGACAGGGGGCGAACTATGGCTACACCTTC
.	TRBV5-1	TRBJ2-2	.	CASGGGRGSSTGELFF	TGCGCCAGCGGGGGAGGCCGCGGGTCGAGCACCGGGGAGCTGTTTTTT
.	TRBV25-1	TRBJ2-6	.	CASSGASGANVLTF	TGTGCCAGCAGTGGGGCCTCTGGGGCCAACGTCCTGACTTTC
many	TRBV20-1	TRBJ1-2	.	CSASRDDQYGYTF	TGCAGTGCTAGCAGGGACGACCAATATGGCTACACCTTC